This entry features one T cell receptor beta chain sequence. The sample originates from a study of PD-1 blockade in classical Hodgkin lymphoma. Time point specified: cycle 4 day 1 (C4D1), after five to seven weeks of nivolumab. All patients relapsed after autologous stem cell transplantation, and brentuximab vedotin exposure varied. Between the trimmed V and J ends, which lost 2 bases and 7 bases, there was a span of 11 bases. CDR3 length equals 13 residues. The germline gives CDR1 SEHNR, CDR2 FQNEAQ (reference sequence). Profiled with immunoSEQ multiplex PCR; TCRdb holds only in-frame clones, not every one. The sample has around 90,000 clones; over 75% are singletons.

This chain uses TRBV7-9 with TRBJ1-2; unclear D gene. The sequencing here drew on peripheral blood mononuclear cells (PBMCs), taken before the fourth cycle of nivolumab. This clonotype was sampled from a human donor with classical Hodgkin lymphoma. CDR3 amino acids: CASSLNVVVGYTF. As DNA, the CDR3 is TGTGCCAGCAGCTTAAATGTAGTAGTTGGCTACACCTTC.